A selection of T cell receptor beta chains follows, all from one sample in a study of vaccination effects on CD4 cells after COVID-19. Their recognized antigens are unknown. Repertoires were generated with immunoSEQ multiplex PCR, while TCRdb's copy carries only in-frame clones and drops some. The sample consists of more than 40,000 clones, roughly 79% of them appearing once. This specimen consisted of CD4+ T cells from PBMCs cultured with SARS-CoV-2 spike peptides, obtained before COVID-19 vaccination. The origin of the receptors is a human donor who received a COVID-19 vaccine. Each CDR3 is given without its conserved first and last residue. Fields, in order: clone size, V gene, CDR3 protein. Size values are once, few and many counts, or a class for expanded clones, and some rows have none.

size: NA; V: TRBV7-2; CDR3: ASRKLAGTSNTGELF
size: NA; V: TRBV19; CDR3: ASSISYTNTEAF
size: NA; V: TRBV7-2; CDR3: ASSSNGANWVKFVETQY
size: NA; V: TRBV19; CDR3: ASSIPTGANYGYT
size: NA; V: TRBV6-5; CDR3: ASSLTGLQTQY
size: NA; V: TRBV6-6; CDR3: ASSYGEGLNYGYT
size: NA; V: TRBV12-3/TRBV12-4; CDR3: ASSKEGFEAF
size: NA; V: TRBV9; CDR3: ASSVGTRDRSLTDTQY
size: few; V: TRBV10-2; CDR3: ASSEYGINEQF
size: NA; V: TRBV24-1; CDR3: AIYPEQGAYQPQH
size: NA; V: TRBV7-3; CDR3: ASSLNPQAYTEAF
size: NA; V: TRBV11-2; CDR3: ASSPGDRREDYGYT
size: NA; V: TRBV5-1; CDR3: ASSLETWEDTQY
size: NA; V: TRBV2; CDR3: ASIGALNGYT
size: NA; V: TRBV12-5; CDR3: ASGLVLAGPRTDTQY
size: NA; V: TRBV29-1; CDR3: SVGGVGGEKLF
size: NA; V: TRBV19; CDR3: ASSRSRDTGELF
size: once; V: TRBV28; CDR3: ASSLLGPFYGYT
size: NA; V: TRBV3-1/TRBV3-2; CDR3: ASSQGFQVYNYGYT
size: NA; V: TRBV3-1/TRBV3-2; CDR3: ASSRILSAWGNTEAF
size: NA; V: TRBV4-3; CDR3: ASSQYDSLRNYGYT
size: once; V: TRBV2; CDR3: ASSAWDGTGGGEAF
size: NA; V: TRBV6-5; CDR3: ASSPYREESSPLH
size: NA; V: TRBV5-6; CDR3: ASSFDRLSEKLF
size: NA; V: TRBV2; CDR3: ASSLTAGTGNGYT
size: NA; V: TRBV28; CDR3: ASRQGAIPGYT
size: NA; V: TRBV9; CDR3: ASSVGSNDITDTQY
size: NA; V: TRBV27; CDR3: ASSRPGQGNEKLF
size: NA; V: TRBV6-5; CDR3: ASRSDLQDIQY
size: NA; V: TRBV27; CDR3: ASRQMGALGTDTQY
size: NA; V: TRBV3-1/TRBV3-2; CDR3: ASSYGTSGGYNEQF
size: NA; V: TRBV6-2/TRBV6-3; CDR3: ASRPSASTDTQY
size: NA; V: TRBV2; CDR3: ASREDRADGYT
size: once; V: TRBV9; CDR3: ASSVGAGGPVVKETQY
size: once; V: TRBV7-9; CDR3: ASSQGQGQNSPLH